This TCR beta chain originates from a study of cytomegalovirus exposure and HLA in healthy donors (dated by TCRdb to between 2016 and 2019). Study-level background: According to an earlier analysis of several hundred of the donors, 200 million or so T cells yielded 117 million unique TCR beta sequences and less than 300 Gb of sequence data. Class I and class II HLA loci were covered by the typing at four-digit resolution. A separate validation cohort of about 110 different subjects was used in addition to the roughly 720-subject first cohort. The study combined high-throughput TCR immunosequencing, statistical association of individual TCRs with disease status, and machine learning to predict cytomegalovirus infection status. An early release that covered about 600 HLA-typed donors contained around 300 gigabases of sequencing data and about 93 million unique TCR sequences. An earlier analysis of 587 of the donors used high-throughput TCR beta sequencing to judge whether each TCR beta V gene segment behaved as functional or pseudogenic. The study used immunosequencing to profile the T cell repertoires of 666 subjects and linked those repertoires to cytomegalovirus serostatus. Of the 300 to 500 genotyped donors, 81% were placed in the genetic ancestry cluster associated with self-reported Caucasian donors. Roughly 5 DR-DQ haplotypes were handled as single units for association and clustering, since linkage in the cohort was strong. Rather than using new phenotypic data, the later analysis identified candidate immune exposures from TCR beta sequences and from how often those sequences occurred across donors. Typing coverage varied by locus: roughly 629-630 donors for A, B, C, DRB1 and DQB1; 522 for DQA1; more than 600 for DPA1; 450 to 480 for DPB1. Donor age, sex, ethnicity and CMV serostatus were compiled together with the repertoire data. A later analysis re-analyzed previously published TCR beta repertoires from 500 to 700 donors and added high-resolution HLA genotyping to study TCR occurrence patterns. Every repertoire in the discovery cohort had been generated on one and the same sequencing platform. On average, 235,054 unique TCR beta nucleotide sequences were sequenced per donor among roughly 430 genotyped donors of the cohort, with roughly 18% of those sequences being non-productive. The study was designed to test whether signatures of past pathogen exposure could be identified by cataloging public T cell receptors. Genome-wide SNP genotypes for about 60% of the 666 donors were used in a later genetic analysis, which treated that subset as a discovery cohort.

Concerning this clone itself: Its binding antigen is unknown. Base-call qualities are not available, and no considerably larger clone is one nucleotide away.

The library was built by means of the immunoSEQ multiplex PCR assay. The multiplex PCR relied on a mix of 60 forward primers for TCR Vbeta segments and 13 reverse primers for TCR Jbeta segments. Amplification of the CDR3 region of rearranged TCR beta genes was performed with a multiplex PCR assay on genomic DNA. The Illumina HiSeq System was used to sequence the amplified TCR beta libraries as 87-base-pair reads. The authors' analysis ran thus. Across the 670 or so repertoires, a later analysis counted tens of millions of unique TCR beta chains, some 11 million of which were shared by at least two donors. To remove PCR and sequencing errors, raw reads were error-corrected and collapsed into unique sequences using a nearest-neighbor algorithm that merged closely related sequences. CDR3 sequences were aligned to IMGT reference sequences to assign V, D and J gene segments. For a sequence to be retained, at least a six-nucleotide match to both a V gene segment and a J gene segment was required. Rearrangements were called productive when the CDR3 lacked stop codons and stayed in frame with V and J; all others were non-productive. Following IMGT convention, CDR3 was defined as the stretch from the second conserved V-encoded cysteine to the conserved J-encoded phenylalanine. The earlier analysis of 500 to 600 of the donors excluded sequences that lacked an unambiguous match to a single V gene segment. In an earlier analysis of 450 to 750 of the donors, a V segment was called functional when productive rearrangements were above 56.7%, and segregating when the standard deviation between donors exceeded 5%. A statistical classification framework was built to diagnose cytomegalovirus status from the catalog of TCR beta chain sequences. In a later analysis, V and J genes were assigned by comparing TCR nucleotide sequences against IMGT/GENE-DB human TR gene sequences. A later analysis assigned CDR3 sequences and most-parsimonious VDJ recombination scenarios with the TCRdist pipeline. In a later analysis, each TCR beta chain was defined by its CDR3 amino acid sequence together with its V-gene family, and reads lacking a unique V-gene family were excluded. A later analysis removed 592 highly shared, low-generation-probability nucleotide sequences to deal with suspected cross-contamination and a sequencing artifact. In a later analysis, a clonal expansion index was calculated for each public chain from normalized within-repertoire ranks of inferred template counts. Generation probabilities in a later analysis came from a VDJ recombination model fitted to out-of-frame rearrangements, and those results were checked against IGoR. A later analysis scored TCR-TCR, TCR-HLA and TCR-CMV co-occurrence with hypergeometric tests, applying a repertoire-size bias correction to TCR pairs. In a later analysis, false discovery rates were estimated by permuting HLA or CMV assignments 20 times. A later analysis grouped co-occurring TCRs with DBSCAN, adding TCRdist sequence similarity when clustering within HLA-allele-positive subsets. For co-occurrence clustering, repertoires with fewer than 30,000 or more than 120,000 public chains were excluded, along with several repertoires with anomalous nucleotide sharing. In its TCRdb copy, this immuneACCESS table keeps in-frame sequences only and misses some clones. Where compared with another copy, unresolved V genes explain less than half of these, and the others have no known cause. The V and J calls and clone size are taken from that table; D and trimming were inferred from the DNA. The sample includes hundreds of thousands of clones, with over 80% observed a single time. Of the sample, 0.71% is held by the ten largest clones.

What the authors observed across the whole study: In a later analysis, TCR association rates were found to vary across HLA loci, with the most associated TCRs seen for DRB1 alleles and the fewest for HLA-C alleles. Linkage disequilibrium might explain the correlated functional status among segregating V segments, but an unknown experimental factor could not be excluded. HLA typing was unavailable for some donors at each locus, so association tests used only the typed subset. In both the original and validation cohorts, the classifier was reported to diagnose cytomegalovirus status with high specificity and sensitivity. In an earlier analysis of over 550 of the donors, most TCR beta V segments were observed in productive rearrangements about 87% or about 30% of the time, broadly matching IMGT annotations. An association between a missense DCLRE1C variant and V-gene and J-gene trimming of TCR beta chains was found in a later genetic analysis and replicated in an independent cohort. In a later genetic analysis, fewer N-insertions in productive TCRs were reported among donors in an Asian-associated ancestry cluster than the 666-donor mean. The presence/absence analyses assumed that sequencing depth was roughly uniform across donors, and that assumption may not be true. When HLA alleles, especially DR and DQ, strongly co-occurred, TCR associations were difficult to assign to individual alleles. In vitro tests confirmed that a few of the cytomegalovirus-associated TCR beta chains recognize cytomegalovirus antigens. According to the authors, the approach could potentially be generalized to other disease states and immunological phenotypes. The study listed 150 to 200 TCR beta chains as associated with cytomegalovirus. Compared with equally common non-associated chains, HLA-associated TCR beta chains in a later analysis were more clonally expanded and had lower generation probabilities. In a later analysis, most CMV-associated TCR beta chains were found to appear HLA-restricted, with HLA associations seemingly driven largely by CMV exposure. Because counts were too low, 15 to 20 rarely observed V segments, including chromosome 9 orphons, were excluded from the earlier analysis of some 540 of the donors. Most TCR sequences were seen in very few donors, while some public TCRs were found in many individuals. Several of the top co-occurrence clusters appeared to be linked to parvovirus B19, influenza, CMV and Epstein-Barr virus, according to a later analysis. A further reported finding was that TCR beta sequences accurately predicted the HLA-A and HLA-B alleles for most subjects in the first cohort. Only TCR beta chains were sequenced in this cohort, and the absence of alpha or paired-chain data limited detectable features. A later analysis associated 15,000 to 20,000 TCR beta sequences with specific HLA alleles at a false discovery rate of 0.05. For the cohort, immune exposure information was limited to CMV serostatus. A cluster of highly shared sequence variants was judged likely to be a technical artifact of the sequencing pipeline.

The cohort consisted of some 730 healthy bone marrow donors. At the time of sampling, every cohort member was nominally healthy, though immune exposures that went unrecorded were likely present. The donor tested CMV seronegative, placing the donor among the 350 to 400 seronegative members of the cohort. A peripheral blood sample was collected from each donor, and TCR beta sequencing was performed on peripheral blood mononuclear cells. The Qiagen DNeasy Blood Extraction Kit was used to extract genomic DNA from the blood cell samples. The origin of this receptor is a boy aged 2 to 10 in good health and CMV-seronegative. The sample taken for sequencing was PBMCs.

CDR3 region: CASSQTVTGVGGYGYTF. The sequenced DNA is TGCGCCAGCAGCCAAACGGTTACAGGGGTGGGGGGCTATGGCTACACCTTC. This sequence uses TRBV4-1 and TRBJ1-2, with TRBD1 matching 7 junction bases. Via the germline V gene, CDR1 is MGHRA and CDR2 YSYEKL. The germline V and J ends show losses of 2 bases and 4 bases respectively, and no gene match explains 13 bases of the junction. There are 17 amino acids in the CDR3, from cysteine to phenylalanine inclusive. The DNA shown is the 51-base CDR3, in frame from base 1.